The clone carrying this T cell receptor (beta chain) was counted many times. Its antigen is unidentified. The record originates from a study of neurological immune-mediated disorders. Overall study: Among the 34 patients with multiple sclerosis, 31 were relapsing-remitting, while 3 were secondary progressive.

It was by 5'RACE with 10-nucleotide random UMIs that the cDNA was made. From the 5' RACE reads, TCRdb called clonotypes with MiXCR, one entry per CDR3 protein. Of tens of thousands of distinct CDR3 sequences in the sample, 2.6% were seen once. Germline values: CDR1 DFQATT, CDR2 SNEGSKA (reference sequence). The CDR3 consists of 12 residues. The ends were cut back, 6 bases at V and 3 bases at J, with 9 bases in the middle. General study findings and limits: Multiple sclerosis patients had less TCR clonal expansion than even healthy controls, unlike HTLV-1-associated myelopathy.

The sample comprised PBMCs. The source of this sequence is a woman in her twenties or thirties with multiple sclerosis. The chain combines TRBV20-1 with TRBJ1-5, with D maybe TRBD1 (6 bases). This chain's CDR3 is CSAGAANQPQHF. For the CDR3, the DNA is TGCAGTGCGGGGGCGGCCAATCAGCCCCAGCATTTT.